A selection of T cell receptor beta chains follows, all from one sample in a study of T cells in Graves' hyperthyroidism and ophthalmopathy. MiXCR was run by TCRdb on the multiplex PCR reads, yielding one entry per CDR3 protein. The sample has approximately 410,000 distinct CDR3 sequences, under 15% seen once; the top ten hold less than 15%. Source material: blood. These receptors originate from a man aged 18 to 30 with Graves' ophthalmopathy. CDR3s include the opening cysteine and the closing phenylalanine or tryptophan. D genes are given only for firm matches. For some rows the clone size is stated as once, few or many, or as a class when expanded; others skip it.

clone size	D gene	V gene	J gene	CDR3 DNA	CDR3 protein
.	.	TRBV30	TRBJ1-1	TGTGCCTGGAGCGGGGGCGGGGGCACTGAAGCTTTCTTT	CAWSGGGGTEAFF
many	TRBD2	TRBV7-8	TRBJ2-5	TGTGCCAGCAGCTTAGCCCTAGCGGGGGCCCGAGAGACCCAGTACTTC	CASSLALAGARETQYF
many	TRBD2	TRBV30	TRBJ2-5	TGTGCCTGGAGCCCCGCTCGAGCGGGGGGTTTGAAGACCCAGTACTTC	CAWSPARAGGLKTQYF
.	.	TRBV7-9	TRBJ1-6	TGTGCCAGCAGCTTAGGGCCCGGGGGGCACTCACCCCTCCACTTT	CASSLGPGGHSPLHF
few	.	TRBV10-2	TRBJ1-5	TGCGCCAGCAGTGAGTCGGGGGAGAGACAGCCCCAGCATTTT	CASSESGERQPQHF
many	.	TRBV5-1	TRBJ2-3	TGCGCCAGCAGTCCCGGGGCGACTAGCACAGATACGCAGTATTTT	CASSPGATSTDTQYF
many	.	TRBV7-9	TRBJ2-1	TGTGCCAGCGGAGGGACTGCGTCCTACAATGAGCAGTTCTTC	CASGGTASYNEQFF
many	.	TRBV2	TRBJ1-1	TGTGCCGGAAAGACAGGCGGAAGGCCTGAAGCTTTCTTT	CAGKTGGRPEAFF
many	.	TRBV20-1	TRBJ2-3	TGCAGTGCTAGACAGGGGAGCACAGATACGCAGTATTTT	CSARQGSTDTQYF
few	.	TRBV6-5	TRBJ2-2	TGTGCCAGCAGTTACTCGTCGGCTAGATGGGACGGGGAGCTGTTTTTT	CASSYSSARWDGELFF
many	TRBD1	TRBV12-3/TRBV12-4	TRBJ1-5	TGTGCCAGCAGTGTGACAGGGATTCAGCCCCAGCATTTT	CASSVTGIQPQHF
few	TRBD2	TRBV6-5	TRBJ2-7	TGTGCCAGCAGTTTTAGATCGGGACTAGAACTTATCTACGAGCAGTACTTC	CASSFRSGLELIYEQYF
.	.	TRBV25-1	TRBJ2-1	TGTGCCAGCAGTGAAACCAAGGCCAATGAGCAGTTCTTC	CASSETKANEQFF
many	.	TRBV6-1	TRBJ1-3	TGTGCCAGCAACCCGAACGAGGGGATGCTGCCCTGGGGTGGAAACACCATATATTTT	CASNPNEGMLPWGGNTIYF
many	.	TRBV7-9	TRBJ2-7	TGTGCCAGCAGCTCAGGGGGGGGCGAGCAGTACTTC	CASSSGGGEQYF
few	TRBD1	TRBV5-6	TRBJ2-5	TGTGCCAGCAGCTTCTCCGGGACAGGAGAGACCCAGTACTTC	CASSFSGTGETQYF
few	.	TRBV12-3/TRBV12-4	TRBJ1-1	TGTGCCAGCAGTTTTGGGGAGGAGAACACTGAAGCTTTCTTT	CASSFGEENTEAFF
few	.	TRBV19	TRBJ1-3	TGTGCCAGCGCCAACGGGCCCTCAATGGGAAACACCATATATTTT	CASANGPSMGNTIYF
many	.	TRBV7-8	TRBJ2-3	TGTGCCAGCAGCCCTCCTAGCGTTAGCACAGATACGCAGTATTTT	CASSPPSVSTDTQYF
.	.	TRBV5-4	TRBJ1-1	TGTGCCAGCAGCTTAGAACAGGTGAACACTGAAGCTTTCTTT	CASSLEQVNTEAFF
.	.	TRBV5-1	TRBJ2-5	TGCGCCAGCAGCTTGGAGCTAGGTGCAGAGACCCAGTACTTC	CASSLELGAETQYF
few	.	TRBV3-1	TRBJ2-5	TGTGCCAGCAGCCAGAGTCCAACTCAAGAGACCCAGTACTTC	CASSQSPTQETQYF
.	TRBD2	TRBV5-1	TRBJ2-2	TGCGCCAGCAGCCCAAGACTAGCGGGGGGTACCGCCGGGGAGCTGTTTTTT	CASSPRLAGGTAGELFF
many	.	TRBV6-1	TRBJ2-1	TGTGCCAGCACCAACGACTTGGACAATGAGCAGTTCTTC	CASTNDLDNEQFF
few	TRBD2	TRBV3-1	TRBJ2-7	TGTGCCAGCAGCCAAGATGGGACTAGGGTCGAGCAGTACTTC	CASSQDGTRVEQYF
.	.	TRBV5-6	TRBJ2-2	TGTGCCAGCAGCTTGGCCCTAGCCGGGGAGCTGTTTTTT	CASSLALAGELFF
many	TRBD1	TRBV6-1	TRBJ2-5	TGTGCCAGCAGTGGGACGGACAGGCCCCAAGAGACCCAGTACTTC	CASSGTDRPQETQYF
.	TRBD1	TRBV11-2	TRBJ2-7	TGTGCCAGCAGCTTTACCGGGACAGGGCGCGAGCAGTACTTC	CASSFTGTGREQYF
many	TRBD1	TRBV7-2	TRBJ2-7	TGTGCCAGCAGCTTAGCGACAGGGGCTAACGAGCAGTACTTC	CASSLATGANEQYF
many	TRBD1	TRBV6-1	TRBJ1-1	TGTGCCAGCTGGGGGCAGGGGGCTGGGGACACTGAAGCTTTCTTT	CASWGQGAGDTEAFF
.	.	TRBV4-1	TRBJ2-7	TGCGCCAGCAGCCAAAAGCCGGGTGAGAGGATGGGCTCCTACGAGCAGTACTTC	CASSQKPGERMGSYEQYF
.	TRBD2	TRBV12-3/TRBV12-4	TRBJ2-7	TGTGCCAGCAGACTCGGGACTAGCGGCTACGAGCAGTACTTC	CASRLGTSGYEQYF
few	.	TRBV6-2/TRBV6-3	TRBJ1-1	TGTGCCAGCAGTTACTCGAGCAGGGTGGGCGCTTTCTTT	CASSYSSRVGAFF
many	TRBD1	TRBV29-1	TRBJ1-4	TGCAGCATTTCAGGGACAGGGGCCGATAATGAAAAACTGTTTTTT	CSISGTGADNEKLFF
many	TRBD2	TRBV24-1	TRBJ2-5	TGTGCCACCAGTGATGGCCCGGCGGGAGGCCCCCAAGAGACCCAGTACTTC	CATSDGPAGGPQETQYF
.	.	TRBV12-3/TRBV12-4	TRBJ1-1	TGTGCCAGCATTCAAACCCCGGGACCCAATGAAGCTTTCTTT	CASIQTPGPNEAFF
many	TRBD2	TRBV10-3	TRBJ2-1	TGTGCCATCAGTGATCTCACCGGGACTAGCGGGAGGAGCTCCTACAATGAGCAGTTCTTC	CAISDLTGTSGRSSYNEQFF
many	TRBD1	TRBV7-2	TRBJ1-2	TGTGCCAGCAGCTTAGGCAGGGGGGTCCACTATGGCTACACCTTC	CASSLGRGVHYGYTF
many	.	TRBV6-6	TRBJ2-7	TGTGCCAGCAGTTACGCTAGGGGCCACGAGCAGTACTTC	CASSYARGHEQYF
many	TRBD1	TRBV5-1	TRBJ2-5	TGCGCCAGCAGCAGGGGACAGGCCGAGACCCAGTACTTC	CASSRGQAETQYF
.	TRBD2	TRBV28	TRBJ2-1	TGTGCCAGCACCACCGCCCTAGCGGACCACTACAATGAGCAGTTCTTC	CASTTALADHYNEQFF
many	TRBD2	TRBV12-3/TRBV12-4	TRBJ2-7	TGTGCCAGCAGCTATAGCGGGGGGGCTGACGCCTACGAGCAGTACTTC	CASSYSGGADAYEQYF